The sequence of this T cell receptor (beta chain) was determined in a study of cytomegalovirus exposure and HLA in healthy donors. The CDR3 spans 14 residues. Germline V gene lookup returns CDR1 SGHRS and CDR2 YFSETQ. Trimming took off 3 bases at V and 6 bases at J, with 12 bases between the two ends. The primer mix had 60 Vbeta and 13 Jbeta primers. Sequenced by immunoSEQ multiplex PCR; TCRdb stores in-frame clones only, minus some. The sample has 150,000 to 200,000 clones, 75% to 90% seen once. The sequenced material came from PBMCs. This clonotype was sampled from a man over 45 in good health and CMV-seropositive. This chain uses TRBV5-1 with TRBJ2-2; D perhaps matches TRBD1 (6 bases). This CDR3 reads CASSYAGGAGELFF. DNA of the CDR3: TGCGCCAGCAGCTATGCTGGGGGCGCCGGGGAGCTGTTTTTT. The full variable domain, completed using reference TRBV5-1 and TRBJ2-2, is KAGVTQTPRYLIKTRGQQVTLSCSPISGHRSVSWYQQTPGQGLQFLFEYFSETQRNKGNFPGRFSGRQFSNSRSEMNVSTLELGDSALYLCASSYAGGAGELFFGEGSRLTVL.